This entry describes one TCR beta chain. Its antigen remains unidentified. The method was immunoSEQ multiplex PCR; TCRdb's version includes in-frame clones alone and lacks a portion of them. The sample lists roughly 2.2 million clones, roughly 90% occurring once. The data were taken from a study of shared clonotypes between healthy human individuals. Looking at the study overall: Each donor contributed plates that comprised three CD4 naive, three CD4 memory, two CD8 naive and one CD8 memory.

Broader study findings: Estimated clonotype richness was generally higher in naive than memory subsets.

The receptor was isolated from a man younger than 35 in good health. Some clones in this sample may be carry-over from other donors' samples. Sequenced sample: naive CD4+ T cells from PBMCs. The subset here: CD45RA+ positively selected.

As DNA, the CDR3 is TGTGCCAGCAGTTACTCCGGGGGGCCCTACAATGAGCAGTTCTTC. Translation: CASSYSGGPYNEQFF. J is TRBJ2-1 and V is TRBV6-6; TRBD2 might be the D (7 bases). Trimming left V 0 bases short and J 2 bases short, with 8 bases between. In germline, CDR1 is MNHNY, CDR2 SVGAGI (reference sequence). The CDR3 length is 15 residues.